A single sample gave rise to the 18 T cell receptor beta chains below, sequenced in a study of vaccination effects on CD4 cells after COVID-19. Clones were sequenced by immunoSEQ multiplex PCR, and TCRdb holds only the in-frame ones, with some missing. The sample shows roughly 54,000 clones, under 80% of them seen only once. Ahead of sequencing, the ViraFEST assay grew antigen-specific CD4+ T cells using viral peptide pools. CD4+ T cells were isolated after around 10 days of culture. The person's infection with SARS-CoV-2, confirmed by PCR, took place between March and December 2020. Their antigen targets remain unknown. The specimen comprised CD4+ T cells from PBMCs cultured with HIV peptides, sampled before COVID-19 vaccination. The subset: HIV-1 Nef peptide pool negative control/reference culture. The receptor source for this set is a human donor who had a prior SARS-CoV-2 infection.

The J gene is TRBJ2-7, the V gene TRBV30; possible D gene TRBD1, 5 bases. This CDR3 is 14 amino acids long. CDR1 is GTSNPN, CDR2 SVGIG, per germline (reference sequence). V was cut by 5 bases and J by 2 bases, with 16 bases left in between. CDR3 sequence: CAWGLGVRTYEQYF. The DNA of the CDR3 is TGTGCCTGGGGGTTAGGGGTTAGAACCTACGAGCAGTACTTC.

This clone was counted a few times. The rearrangement uses TRBV6-5 and TRBJ1-6; the D is unclear. In germline, CDR1 is MNHEY, CDR2 SVGAGI. CDR3 size: 15 residues. V lost 0 bases and J 7 bases, leaving 10 bases between the germline ends. This chain's CDR3 is CASSYSWAQNSPLHF. CDR3 coding DNA: TGTGCCAGCAGTTACTCGTGGGCACAGAATTCACCCCTCCACTTT.

The rearrangement links TRBV11-3 to TRBJ1-1; unclear D gene. Trimming took off 4 bases at V and 1 base at J, with 10 bases between the two ends. The CDR3 covers 14 residues. Germline V lookup: CDR1 SGHNT, CDR2 YENEEA. The CDR3 DNA sequence: TGTGCCAGCAGCTGGCCGGGAACGAACACTGAAGCTTTCTTT. This gives the protein CASSWPGTNTEAFF.

The chain carries TRBV7-6 and TRBJ1-6; no definite D call. The CDR3 runs 13 residues. The germline CDR1 and CDR2 sequences are SGHVS and FNYEAQ. V was clipped by 1 base and J by 7 bases, with 5 bases between them. The CDR3 DNA reads TGTGCCAGCAGCTTAGGAGTGAATTCACCCCTCCACTTT. This gives the protein CASSLGVNSPLHF.

The rearrangement joins TRBV11-2 to TRBJ1-2; D gene unclear. V lost 0 bases, J lost 3 bases, and 11 bases lay in between. The V gene's germline CDR1 is SGHAT and CDR2 FQNNGV. The CDR3 consists of 15 residues. The CDR3 DNA follows: TGTGCCAGCAGCTTAGAGGCCAGGAGAGACTATGGCTACACCTTC. This encodes CASSLEARRDYGYTF.

The genes are TRBV6-5 and TRBJ1-4; D not resolved. The CDR3 runs to 13 residues. The germline gives CDR1 MNHEY, CDR2 SVGAGI. V lost 2 bases, J lost 6 bases, and 7 bases lay in between. The CDR3 loop reads CASSYLGDEKLFF. The DNA of the CDR3 is TGTGCCAGCAGTTACCTCGGGGATGAAAAACTGTTTTTT.

V gene TRBV6-2 or TRBV6-3 combines with J gene TRBJ2-1; unclear D gene. The CDR3 covers 13 residues. V lost 3 bases and J 16 bases, leaving 19 bases between the germline ends. Germline V gives CDR1 MNHEY, CDR2 SVGEGT. The CDR3 coding sequence is TGTGCCAGCAGTTATGCTGGATTCGCGCTCCAATTCTTC. It yields the protein CASSYAGFALQFF.

This chain uses TRBV9 with TRBJ1-1, with D hard to call. Germline CDR1 and CDR2: SGDLS and YYNGEE. The CDR3 is made up of 15 amino acids. Trimming stripped 3 bases from V and 3 bases from J, with 15 bases between. CDR3 nucleotide sequence: TGTGCCAGCAGCGCTTCGACAACTCTCCACACTGAAGCTTTCTTT. Translated, it gives CASSASTTLHTEAFF.

As for this clone: At one boundary the junction diverges from the germline segment, which might be a read error. The chain uses TRBV6-5 and TRBJ1-6; no clear D gene. The CDR3 sequence is 13 residues long. Germline V CDR1 and CDR2: MNHEY, SVGAGI. CDR3 DNA: TGTGCCAGCAGATACTCCGTTCTTTCACCCCTCCACTTT. Protein product: CASRYSVLSPLHF.

V and J are TRBV7-2 and TRBJ2-6, with D uncertain. The germline CDR1 and CDR2 sequences are SGHTA and FQGNSA. With 7 bases removed from V and 2 bases from J, the gap between germline ends came to 9 bases. The CDR3 has 14 amino acids. This chain's CDR3 is CASTSNAGANVLTF. CDR3 DNA: TGTGCCAGCACCTCTAACGCTGGGGCCAACGTCCTGACTTTC.

The rearrangement uses TRBV9 and TRBJ1-2; maybe TRBD1 (6 bases). Between the trimmed V and J ends, which lost 0 bases and 1 base, there was a span of 16 bases. Per the germline V gene, CDR1 is SGDLS and CDR2 is YYNGEE. The CDR3 is made up of 17 amino acids. DNA for the CDR3: TGTGCCAGCAGCGTAGGTGGGGGCCGGGCCCTTAACTATGGCTACACCTTC. Translating it yields CASSVGGGRALNYGYTF.

The V call is TRBV5-6, the J call TRBJ1-1; D remains ambiguous. This CDR3 has 14 residues. Trimming removed 1 base at V and 1 base at J, with 8 bases between. The V gene's germline CDR1 is SGHDT and CDR2 YYEEEE. The chain's CDR3 is CASSLRLRNTEAFF. The CDR3 bases are TGTGCCAGCAGCTTGCGTCTCAGGAACACTGAAGCTTTCTTT.

This rearrangement joins TRBV15 to TRBJ2-7; 7 bases match TRBD1. After removal of 0 bases from V and 2 bases from J, the junction contained 7 bases not matched to a gene. This CDR3 has 16 residues. In germline, CDR1 is LNHNV, CDR2 YYDKDF (reference sequence). CDR3: CATSRDFAGGAYEQYF. CDR3 nucleotide sequence: TGTGCCACCAGCAGAGATTTCGCAGGGGGTGCCTACGAGCAGTACTTC.

By sample share, this clone is medium-sized. V usage is TRBV30 and J usage is TRBJ2-7; unclear D gene. V gave up 4 bases and J gave up 2 bases, with 12 bases separating them. The CDR3 is 13 amino acids. CDR1 is GTSNPN and CDR2 is SVGIG in the germline V gene (reference sequence). The CDR3 nucleotides are TGTGCCTGGACCCGGGCCAGAACCTACGAGCAGTACTTC. This gives the protein CAWTRARTYEQYF.

This sequence joins TRBV6-5 and TRBJ2-3; a weak D match, TRBD1 (5 bases). The CDR3 runs 15 residues. Trimming took 2 bases from V and 0 from J, leaving 9 bases between them. Germline CDR1 reads MNHEY; CDR2 reads SVGAGI. The CDR3 DNA sequence: TGTGCCAGCAGTTACCAGGGAAAAAGCACAGATACGCAGTATTTT. This gives the protein CASSYQGKSTDTQYF.

This clone was seen just once. The gene calls are TRBV2 and TRBJ1-2, with 8 bases that match TRBD1. CDR3 length equals 16 residues. Germline assignment: CDR1 SNHLY and CDR2 FYNNEI. V trimming: 7 bases; J trimming: 4 bases; junction bases outside the gene matches: 14. The CDR3, as DNA: TGTGCCAGCAATAAAGACAGGGGTTTCGGCCCCTATGGCTACACCTTC. Its translation: CASNKDRGFGPYGYTF.

The chain carries TRBV2 and TRBJ1-4, with D hard to call. The CDR3 length is 17 residues. Germline CDR1 SNHLY, CDR2 FYNNEI. V shed 3 bases and J shed 1 base, with 15 bases lying between them. The CDR3 nucleotides are TGTGCCAGCAGTGACCTCGGCCTAGCCCAAACTAATGAAAAACTGTTTTTT. It specifies CASSDLGLAQTNEKLFF.

The gene calls are TRBV11-3 and TRBJ2-6; maybe TRBD2 (6 bases). The germline V and J ends were trimmed by 1 base and 0 bases, with 19 bases remaining between them. Germline CDR1 SGHNT, CDR2 YENEEA. This CDR3 spans 20 amino acids. As DNA, the CDR3 is TGTGCCAGCAGCTTAGTGAAAGCGGGCCTCATATACTCTGGGGCCAACGTCCTGACTTTC. It specifies CASSLVKAGLIYSGANVLTF.